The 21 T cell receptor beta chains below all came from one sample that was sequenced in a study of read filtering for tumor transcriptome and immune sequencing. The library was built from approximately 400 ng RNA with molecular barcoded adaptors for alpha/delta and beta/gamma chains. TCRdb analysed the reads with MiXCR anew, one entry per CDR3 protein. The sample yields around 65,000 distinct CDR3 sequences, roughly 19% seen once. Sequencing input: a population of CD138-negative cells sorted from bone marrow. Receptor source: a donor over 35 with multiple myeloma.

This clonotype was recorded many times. The CDR3 protein is CASSQGLKNTEAFF. The CDR3 DNA reads as TGTGCCAGCAGCCAAGGCTTGAAGAACACTGAAGCTTTCTTT. The chain employs TRBV5-4 and TRBJ1-1; D gene uncertain. V gave up 4 bases and J gave up 1 base, with 11 bases separating them. Germline V lookup: CDR1 SGHNT, CDR2 YYREEE (reference sequence). This CDR3 contains 14 residues.

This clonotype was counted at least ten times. CDR3 DNA: TGCGCCAGCAGCTTGCTGAGCAGGGGGCTAGGGAACACTGAAGCTTTCTTT. The encoded protein is CASSLLSRGLGNTEAFF. This chain links TRBV5-1 with TRBJ1-1, with 8 bases lining up with TRBD1. The CDR3 extends over 17 amino acids. CDR1 and CDR2 from the germline V gene are SGHRS and YFSETQ. V gave up 1 base and J gave up 1 base; unmatched junction bases: 9. Complete variable domain (other parts from reference TRBV5-1 and TRBJ1-1): KAGVTQTPRYLIKTRGQQVTLSCSPISGHRSVSWYQQTPGQGLQFLFEYFSETQRNKGNFPGRFSGRQFSNSRSEMNVSTLELGDSALYLCASSLLSRGLGNTEAFFGQGTRLTVV.

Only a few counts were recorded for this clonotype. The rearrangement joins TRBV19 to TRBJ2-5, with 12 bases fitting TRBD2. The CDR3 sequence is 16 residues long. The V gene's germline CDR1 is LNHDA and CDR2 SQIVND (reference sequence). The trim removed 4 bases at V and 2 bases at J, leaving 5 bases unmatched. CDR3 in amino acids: CASSRLLAGGQETQYF. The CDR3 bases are TGTGCCAGTAGTAGATTGCTAGCGGGGGGGCAAGAGACCCAGTACTTC.

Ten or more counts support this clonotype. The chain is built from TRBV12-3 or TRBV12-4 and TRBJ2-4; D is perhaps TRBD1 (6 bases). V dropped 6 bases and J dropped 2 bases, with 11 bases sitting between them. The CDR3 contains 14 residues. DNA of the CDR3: TGTGCCAGCAGGCTGACAGGACCCAAAAACATTCAGTACTTC. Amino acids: CASRLTGPKNIQYF.

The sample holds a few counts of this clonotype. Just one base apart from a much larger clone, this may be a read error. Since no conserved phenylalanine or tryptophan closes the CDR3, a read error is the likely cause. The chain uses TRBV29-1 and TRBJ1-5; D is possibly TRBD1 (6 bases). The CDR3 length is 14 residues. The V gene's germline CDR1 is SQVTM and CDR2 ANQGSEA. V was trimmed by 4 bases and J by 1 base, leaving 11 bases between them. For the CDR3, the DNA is TGCAGCGTTGCCCAGGGGAAGAGCAATCAGCCCCAGCATTCT. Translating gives CSVAQGKSNQPQHS.

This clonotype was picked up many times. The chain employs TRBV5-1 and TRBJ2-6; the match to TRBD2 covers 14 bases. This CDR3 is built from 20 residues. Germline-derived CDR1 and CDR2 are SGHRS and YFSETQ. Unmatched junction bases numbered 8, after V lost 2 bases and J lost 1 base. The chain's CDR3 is CASSLSLGLAGGSGANVLTF. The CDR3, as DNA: TGCGCCAGCAGCTTATCACTTGGACTAGCGGGAGGATCTGGGGCCAACGTCCTGACTTTC.

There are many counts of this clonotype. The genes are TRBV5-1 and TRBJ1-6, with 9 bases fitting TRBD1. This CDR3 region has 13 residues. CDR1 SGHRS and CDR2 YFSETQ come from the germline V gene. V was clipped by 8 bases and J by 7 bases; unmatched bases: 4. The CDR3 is CARTDRGNSPLHF. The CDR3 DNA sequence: TGCGCCAGGACTGACAGGGGGAATTCACCCCTCCACTTT.

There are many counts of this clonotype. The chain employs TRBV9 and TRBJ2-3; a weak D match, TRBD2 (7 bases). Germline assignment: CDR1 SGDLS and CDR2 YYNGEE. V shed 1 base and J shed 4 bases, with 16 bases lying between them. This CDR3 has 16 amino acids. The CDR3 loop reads CASSVRAGAVADTQYF. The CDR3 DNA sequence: TGTGCCAGCAGCGTACGGGCGGGGGCAGTCGCAGATACGCAGTATTTT.

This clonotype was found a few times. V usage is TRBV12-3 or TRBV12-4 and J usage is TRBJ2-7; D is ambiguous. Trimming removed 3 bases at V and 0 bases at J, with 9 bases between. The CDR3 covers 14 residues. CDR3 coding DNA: TGTGCCAGCAGTTTTAGGCGGAGCTCCTACGAGCAGTACTTC. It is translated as CASSFRRSSYEQYF.

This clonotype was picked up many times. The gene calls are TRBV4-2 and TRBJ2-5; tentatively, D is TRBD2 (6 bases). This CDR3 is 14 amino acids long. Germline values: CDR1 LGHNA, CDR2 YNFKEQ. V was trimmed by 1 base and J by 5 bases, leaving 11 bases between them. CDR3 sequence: CASSQAGVGETQYF. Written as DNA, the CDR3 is TGTGCCAGCAGCCAAGCGGGGGTAGGGGAGACCCAGTACTTC.

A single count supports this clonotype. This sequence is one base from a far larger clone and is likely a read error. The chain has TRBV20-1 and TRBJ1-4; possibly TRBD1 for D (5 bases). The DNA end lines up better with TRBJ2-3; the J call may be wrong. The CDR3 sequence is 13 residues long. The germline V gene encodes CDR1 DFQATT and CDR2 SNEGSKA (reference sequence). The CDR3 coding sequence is TGCAGTGCTAAGGGGCTCCGCACAGGTACGCAGTATTTT. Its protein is CSAKGLRTGTQYF.

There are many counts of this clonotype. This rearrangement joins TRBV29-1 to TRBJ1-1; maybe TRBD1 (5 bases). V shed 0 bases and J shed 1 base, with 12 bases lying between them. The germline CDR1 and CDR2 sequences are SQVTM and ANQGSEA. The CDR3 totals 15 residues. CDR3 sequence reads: CSVEDGAGKNTEAFF. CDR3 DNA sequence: TGCAGCGTTGAAGATGGGGCGGGGAAGAACACTGAAGCTTTCTTT.

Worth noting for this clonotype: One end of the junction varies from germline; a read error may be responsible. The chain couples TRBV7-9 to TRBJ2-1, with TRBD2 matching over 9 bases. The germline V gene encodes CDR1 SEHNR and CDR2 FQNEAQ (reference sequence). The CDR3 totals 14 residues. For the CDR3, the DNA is TGTGCCAGCAGCTCTAGCGGGACGAAGAATGGGCAGTTCTTC. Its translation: CASSSSGTKNGQFF.

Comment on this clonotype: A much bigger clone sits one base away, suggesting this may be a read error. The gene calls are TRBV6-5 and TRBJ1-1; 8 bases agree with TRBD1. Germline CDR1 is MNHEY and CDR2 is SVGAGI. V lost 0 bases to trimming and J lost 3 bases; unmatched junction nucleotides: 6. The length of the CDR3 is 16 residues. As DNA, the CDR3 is TGTGCCAGCAGTTACTCCCCAGGGGGCGCGGACACTGAAGCTTTCTTT. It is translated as CASSYSPGGADTEAFF.

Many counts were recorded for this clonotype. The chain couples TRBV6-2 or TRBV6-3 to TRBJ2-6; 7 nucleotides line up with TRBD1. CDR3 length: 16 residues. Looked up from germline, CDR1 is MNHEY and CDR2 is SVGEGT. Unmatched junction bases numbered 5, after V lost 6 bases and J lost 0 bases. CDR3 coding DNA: TGTGCCAGCAGACGACAGGGAAGCTCTGGGGCCAACGTCCTGACTTTC. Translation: CASRRQGSSGANVLTF.

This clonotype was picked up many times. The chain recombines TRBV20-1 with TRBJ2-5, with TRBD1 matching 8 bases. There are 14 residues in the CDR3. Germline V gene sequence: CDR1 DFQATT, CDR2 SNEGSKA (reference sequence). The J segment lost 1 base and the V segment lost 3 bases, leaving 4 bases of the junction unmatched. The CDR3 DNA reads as TGCAGTGCTAGTAGGACAGGGATCCAAGAGACCCAGTACTTC. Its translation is CSASRTGIQETQYF.

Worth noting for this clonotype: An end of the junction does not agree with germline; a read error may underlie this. The CDR3 loop is CASSLGPTNEKLFF. CDR3 in DNA: TGTGCCAGCAGCTTGGGCCCAACTAATGAAAAACTATTTTTT. V and J are TRBV11-2 and TRBJ1-4; D gene uncertain. Per germline, CDR1 SGHAT and CDR2 FQNNGV. The CDR3 contains 14 residues.

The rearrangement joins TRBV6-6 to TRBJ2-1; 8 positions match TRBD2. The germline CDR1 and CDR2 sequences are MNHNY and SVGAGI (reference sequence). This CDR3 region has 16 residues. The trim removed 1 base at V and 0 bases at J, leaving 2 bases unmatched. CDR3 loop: CASSYFLAGSYNEQFF. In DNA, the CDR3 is TGTGCCAGCAGTTACTTTCTAGCGGGCTCCTACAATGAGCAGTTCTTC.

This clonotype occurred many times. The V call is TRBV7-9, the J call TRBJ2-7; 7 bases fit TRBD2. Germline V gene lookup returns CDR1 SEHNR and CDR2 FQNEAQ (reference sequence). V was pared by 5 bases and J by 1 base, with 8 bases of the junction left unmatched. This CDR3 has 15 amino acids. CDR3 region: CASSPGSGKSYEQYF. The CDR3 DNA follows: TGTGCCAGCAGCCCTGGGAGCGGGAAGTCCTACGAGCAGTACTTC.

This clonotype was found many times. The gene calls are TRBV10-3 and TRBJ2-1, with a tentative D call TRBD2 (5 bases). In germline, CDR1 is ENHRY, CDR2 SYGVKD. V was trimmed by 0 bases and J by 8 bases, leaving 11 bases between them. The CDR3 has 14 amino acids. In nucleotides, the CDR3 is TGTGCCATCAGTGAGTCCCCGGGGTGGGATGAGCAGTTCTTC. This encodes CAISESPGWDEQFF.

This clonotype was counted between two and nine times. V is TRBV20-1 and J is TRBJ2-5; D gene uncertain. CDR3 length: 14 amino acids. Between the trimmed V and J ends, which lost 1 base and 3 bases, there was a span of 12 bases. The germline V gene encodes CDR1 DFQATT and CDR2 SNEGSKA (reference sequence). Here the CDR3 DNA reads TGCAGTGCTAGAGTATCTACAGATAAAGAGACCCAGTACTTC. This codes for CSARVSTDKETQYF.